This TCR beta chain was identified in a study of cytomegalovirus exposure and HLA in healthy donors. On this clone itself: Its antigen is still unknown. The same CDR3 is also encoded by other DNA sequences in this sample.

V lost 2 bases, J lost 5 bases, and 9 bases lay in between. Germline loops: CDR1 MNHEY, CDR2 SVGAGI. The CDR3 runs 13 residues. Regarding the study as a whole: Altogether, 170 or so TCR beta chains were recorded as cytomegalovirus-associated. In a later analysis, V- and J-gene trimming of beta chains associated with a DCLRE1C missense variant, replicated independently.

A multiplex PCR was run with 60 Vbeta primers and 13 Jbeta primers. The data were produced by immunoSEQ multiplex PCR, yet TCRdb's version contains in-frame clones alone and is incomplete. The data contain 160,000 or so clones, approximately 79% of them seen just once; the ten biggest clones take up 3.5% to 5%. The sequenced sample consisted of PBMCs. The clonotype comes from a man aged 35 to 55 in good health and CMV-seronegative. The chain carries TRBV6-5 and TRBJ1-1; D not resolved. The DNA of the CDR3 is TGTGCCAGCAGTTACGGCGGTGGGACTGAAGCTTTCTTT. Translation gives CASSYGGGTEAFF.